This entry lists 13 T cell receptor beta chains sequenced from one sample in a study of T cell responses to AZD1222 COVID-19 vaccine. This table comes from immunoSEQ multiplex PCR, and its TCRdb copy is limited to in-frame clones, with some not included. The data show 110,000 to 150,000 clones, around 91% seen once. The source was peripheral blood, collected on day 0 of AZD1222 vaccination. The origin of the receptors is an adult in good health.

The rearrangement uses TRBV27 and TRBJ1-5, with 7 bases fitting TRBD1. CDR1 is MNHEY, CDR2 SMNVEV, per germline (reference sequence). This CDR3 has 15 residues. J lost 5 bases, V lost 4 bases, and 8 bases had no gene match. CDR3 sequence reads: CASSSLQGTHQPQHF. CDR3 nucleotide sequence: TGTGCCAGCAGTTCCCTACAGGGGACTCATCAGCCCCAGCATTTT.

The chain couples TRBV12-3 or TRBV12-4 to TRBJ1-2; D remains unclear. The CDR3 runs to 12 residues. Trimming removed 7 bases from V and 7 bases from J, with 13 bases in between. The CDR3 nucleotides are TGTGCCAGCACCGGAGCGGCCCGTGGCTACACCTTC. Translating it yields CASTGAARGYTF.

The sample holds one count of this clone. V is TRBV15 and J is TRBJ1-5; D is undetermined. The ends were cut back, 0 bases at V and 4 bases at J, with 13 bases in the middle. Germline V CDR1 and CDR2: LNHNV, YYDKDF (reference sequence). This CDR3 contains 16 residues. CDR3 nucleotide sequence: TGTGCCACCAGCAGAGATCTTGCCCAAGGAAATCAGCCCCAGCATTTT. Translation gives CATSRDLAQGNQPQHF.

Only a few counts were recorded for this clone. V usage is TRBV7-2 and J usage is TRBJ2-3; TRBD1 aligns across 7 bases. The CDR3 covers 14 residues. V lost 5 bases, J lost 0 bases, and 2 bases stayed unmatched. CDR1 is SGHTA, CDR2 FQGNSA, per germline. The CDR3 DNA reads TGTGCCAGCAGCACAGGGGCTAGCACAGATACGCAGTATTTT. Protein sequence: CASSTGASTDTQYF.

This chain connects TRBV6-5 to TRBJ2-1, with 10 bases fitting TRBD2. The CDR3 is 16 amino acids. V shed 4 bases, J shed 2 bases, and the junction held 5 bases outside the gene matches. Germline-derived CDR1 and CDR2 are MNHEY and SVGAGI. Here the CDR3 reads CASSSQRGGTYNEQFF. CDR3 DNA sequence: TGTGCCAGCAGTTCGCAGCGGGGGGGGACCTACAATGAGCAGTTCTTC.

This rearrangement joins TRBV19 to TRBJ1-5; D uncertain. This CDR3 is 14 amino acids long. The V and J ends lost 1 base and 2 bases respectively, with 6 bases between them. Germline-derived CDR1 and CDR2 are LNHDA and SQIVND (reference sequence). CDR3 protein: CASSIGERNQPQHF. CDR3 nucleotides: TGTGCCAGTAGTATAGGGGAACGCAATCAGCCCCAGCATTTT.

V is TRBV6-4 and J is TRBJ2-3; perhaps TRBD1 as D (7 bases). Germline CDR1 and CDR2: MRHNA and SNTAGT. Between the trimmed V and J ends, which lost 0 bases and 5 bases, there was a span of 15 bases. The CDR3 runs 16 residues. The DNA of the CDR3 is TGTGCCAGCAGTGACTCGCTGGCAGGGGGGCGAGATACGCAGTATTTT. It is translated as CASSDSLAGGRDTQYF.

V and J are TRBV5-6 and TRBJ2-5; 7 bases are a match to TRBD1. Germline V gene data show CDR1 as SGHDT and CDR2 as YYEEEE. Germline trimming cut 4 bases from V and 4 bases from J; bases unmatched to any gene: 19. This CDR3 region has 18 residues. As DNA, the CDR3 is TGTGCCAGCAGCGCAGGGGACAGACGATACTCTAGGGGAGAGACCCAGTACTTC. Its translation: CASSAGDRRYSRGETQYF.

Only a few counts were recorded for this clone. The gene calls are TRBV25-1 and TRBJ2-7, with D possibly TRBD2 on 6 matching bases. V shed 2 bases and J shed 2 bases, with 13 bases lying between them. This CDR3 contains 15 residues. The V gene's germline CDR1 is MGHDK and CDR2 SYGVNS. This CDR3 reads CASSEAASVTYEQYF. The CDR3 nucleotides read TGTGCCAGCAGTGAAGCCGCTAGCGTGACCTACGAGCAGTACTTC.

The rearrangement joins TRBV11-2 to TRBJ2-3, with D hard to call. With 3 bases removed from V and 7 bases from J, the gap between germline ends came to 8 bases. The CDR3 spans 12 residues. Per the germline V gene, CDR1 is SGHAT and CDR2 is FQNNGV. The CDR3 bases are TGTGCCAGCAGCTTTGAGTCTCATACGCAGTATTTT. Translating it yields CASSFESHTQYF.

V is TRBV30 and J is TRBJ1-2, with D tentatively TRBD1 (6 bases). Trimming stripped 2 bases from V and 0 bases from J, with 13 bases between. The CDR3 runs 15 residues. Per the germline V gene, CDR1 is GTSNPN and CDR2 is SVGIG (reference sequence). The CDR3, as DNA: TGTGCCTGGAGTAGGGCAGGGGTAACTAACTATGGCTACACCTTC. It is translated as CAWSRAGVTNYGYTF.

The chain uses TRBV15 and TRBJ1-1, with D tentatively TRBD1 (5 bases). This CDR3 comprises 13 residues. Trimming removed 2 bases at V and 6 bases at J, with 10 bases between. The germline V gene encodes CDR1 LNHNV and CDR2 YYDKDF (reference sequence). This CDR3 is CATSRKGRAEAFF. The DNA of the CDR3 is TGTGCCACCAGCAGAAAGGGCAGGGCTGAAGCTTTCTTT.

The chain carries TRBV5-1 and TRBJ2-2; TRBD2 matches at 16 bases. Losses at the gene ends were 4 bases for V and 6 bases for J; bases not matched to a gene: 3. Germline lookup yields CDR1 SGHRS and CDR2 YFSETQ. There are 16 residues in the CDR3. Here the CDR3 DNA reads TGCGCCAGCAGCGGGGGACTAGCGGGAGGGCCCGGGGAGCTGTTTTTT. Its protein product is CASSGGLAGGPGELFF.